Shown below are 12 T cell receptor beta chains from a single sample sequenced in a study of OX40 agonist ivuxolimab in advanced cancers. Some clones are missing from TCRdb's copy, which holds only in-frame ones; the method was immunoSEQ multiplex PCR. The repertoire consists of some 82,000 clones, with roughly 91% occurring once and the leading ten covering 2.3%. The input for sequencing was CD4+ or CD8+ T cells sorted from blood, taken in a trial of the OX40 agonist ivuxolimab. All receptors come from an adult with an advanced solid tumor such as melanoma, head and neck, liver or kidney cancer.

The V gene is TRBV19, the J gene TRBJ2-1; D might be TRBD2 (6 bases). Germline V lookup: CDR1 LNHDA, CDR2 SQIVND (reference sequence). The CDR3 has 16 amino acids. V was clipped by 2 bases and J by 3 bases, with 14 bases between them. The CDR3 region has the DNA TGTGCCAGTAGTATACGTGTTGGGAGGCTCTACAATGAGCAGTTCTTC. This gives the protein CASSIRVGRLYNEQFF.

This chain connects TRBV7-9 to TRBJ2-3; no firm D call. The CDR3 consists of 13 residues. The V end was cut by 3 bases, the J end by 3 bases, with 7 bases between. Germline loops: CDR1 SEHNR, CDR2 FQNEAQ (reference sequence). CDR3 loop: CASSFTRTDTQYF. CDR3 nucleotides: TGTGCCAGCAGCTTCACACGAACAGATACGCAGTATTTT.

In this sample, this clone turned up once. The chain couples TRBV7-8 to TRBJ1-2; 9 nucleotides line up with TRBD1. The germline CDR1 and CDR2 sequences are SGHVS and FQNEAQ. Trimming at V came to 1 base and at J to 2 bases, leaving 5 bases not matched to a gene. There are 16 residues in the CDR3. CDR3 amino acids: CASSLVRDRDNYGYTF. The DNA for the CDR3 is TGTGCCAGCAGCTTAGTTAGGGACAGGGACAACTATGGCTACACCTTC.

This chain uses TRBV2 with TRBJ2-7; D unclear. This CDR3 is built from 13 residues. V lost 6 bases and J lost 3, with 12 bases in between. The germline gives CDR1 SNHLY, CDR2 FYNNEI. CDR3 region: CASRGRGDYEQYF. DNA for the CDR3: TGTGCCAGCAGAGGTCGCGGAGACTACGAGCAGTACTTC.

This clone was seen once. V gene TRBV30 combines with J gene TRBJ2-2; D might be TRBD2 (6 bases). The germline gives CDR1 GTSNPN, CDR2 SVGIG (reference sequence). V lost 4 bases to trimming and J lost 1 base, with 13 bases between them. CDR3 size: 15 residues. CDR3 sequence (DNA): TGTGCCTGGATCTCGCTGGGGGGGAACACCGGGGAGCTGTTTTTT. This gives the protein CAWISLGGNTGELFF. The full variable domain, rest sourced from reference TRBV30 and TRBJ2-2, is SQTIHQWPATLVQPVGSPLSLECTVEGTSNPNLYWYRQAAGRGLQLLFYSVGIGQISSEVPQNLSASRPQDRQFILSSKKLLLSDSGFYLCAWISLGGNTGELFFGEGSRLTVL.

CDR3 sequence (DNA): TGTGCCAGCAGCCAAGATGAGGACAGGGGTAGCTCTGGAAACACCATATATTTT. Translation: CASSQDEDRGSSGNTIYF. V gene TRBV4-2 combines with J gene TRBJ1-3; 9 nucleotides align to TRBD1. The CDR3 has 18 amino acids. The trim removed 0 bases at V and 0 bases at J, leaving 6 bases unmatched. The germline V gene has CDR1 LGHNA and CDR2 YNFKEQ.

V gene TRBV11-2 combines with J gene TRBJ1-4; D perhaps matches TRBD1 (5 bases). V dropped 4 bases and J dropped 5 bases, with 14 bases sitting between them. Germline V CDR1 and CDR2: SGHAT, FQNNGV. The CDR3 is 15 amino acids. The CDR3 coding sequence is TGTGCCAGCAGCTCTAGGGACGGAGAGAATGAAAAACTGTTTTTT. This translates into CASSSRDGENEKLFF.

The genes are TRBV19 and TRBJ1-5; TRBD1 matches 7 bases. V gave up 5 bases and J gave up 6 bases; unmatched junction bases: 13. This CDR3 is 16 amino acids long. The germline gives CDR1 LNHDA, CDR2 SQIVND (reference sequence). CDR3 DNA: TGTGCCAGTAGTCGGGACTACGACAGGGTGGGTCAGCCCCAGCATTTT. Its protein product is CASSRDYDRVGQPQHF.

This clone has a single count. This chain links TRBV23-1 with TRBJ2-4; D may be TRBD1 (5 bases). TRBV23-1 is an ORF, and what it does is uncertain. V lost 7 bases and J 1 base, leaving 8 bases between the germline ends. The CDR3 totals 13 residues. The CDR3 region is CASKDTAKNIQYF. CDR3 coding DNA: TGCGCCAGCAAGGACACGGCCAAAAACATTCAGTACTTC.

The rearrangement links TRBV27 to TRBJ2-7, with a tentative D call TRBD2 (5 bases). The CDR3 loop spans 12 amino acids. The germline V and J ends were trimmed by 2 bases and 4 bases, with 6 bases remaining between them. CDR1 is MNHEY and CDR2 is SMNVEV in the germline V gene (reference sequence). CDR3 DNA: TGTGCCAGCAGTTTACGGGGTTACGAGCAGTACTTC. Translation gives CASSLRGYEQYF.

The chain joins TRBV14 to TRBJ2-7; 12 bases match TRBD2. After removal of 1 base from V and 7 bases from J, the junction contained 5 bases not matched to a gene. CDR1 SGHDN and CDR2 FVKESK come from the germline V gene. This CDR3 contains 15 residues. The CDR3 here is CASSQVLAGGEEQYF. DNA of the CDR3: TGTGCCAGCAGCCAAGTACTAGCGGGAGGTGAAGAGCAGTACTTC. The full variable domain, its missing parts supplied by reference TRBV14 and TRBJ2-7, is EAGVTQFPSHSVIEKGQTVTLRCDPISGHDNLYWYRRVMGKEIKFLLHFVKESKQDESGMPNNRFLAERTGGTYSTLKVQPAELEDSGVYFCASSQVLAGGEEQYFGPGTRLTVT.

J is TRBJ1-5 and V is TRBV5-8; 9 bases align to TRBD1. Germline loops: CDR1 SGHTS, CDR2 YDEGEE. This CDR3 region has 16 residues. The V and J ends lost 4 bases and 6 bases, in that order; junction bases with no gene match: 11. The CDR3, as DNA: TGTGCCAGCAGCACCCGAACAGGGGGCGCTGGTCAGCCCCAGCATTTT. Its translation: CASSTRTGGAGQPQHF.